The clone carrying this T cell receptor (beta chain) was observed once. Among the donors, all were healthy bone marrow donors. 60 Vbeta and 13 Jbeta primers were used in PCR. This table comes from immunoSEQ multiplex PCR, and its TCRdb copy is limited to in-frame clones, with some not included. The data hold 100,000 to 150,000 clones, with about 78% observed a single time. These data are taken from a study of cytomegalovirus exposure and HLA in healthy donors. The germline V gene encodes CDR1 SGHTA and CDR2 FQGNSA. V lost 1 base to trimming and J lost 8 bases; unmatched junction nucleotides: 10. The CDR3 is 15 residues long.

The chain employs TRBV7-2 and TRBJ1-2, with TRBD1 identical over 7 bases. The specimen sequenced was PBMCs. The receptor was isolated from a human donor in good health. CDR3 bases: TGTGCCAGCAGCTTAGGTAGTCAGGGGGAAGTAGGCTACACCTTC. Amino acid sequence: CASSLGSQGEVGYTF.